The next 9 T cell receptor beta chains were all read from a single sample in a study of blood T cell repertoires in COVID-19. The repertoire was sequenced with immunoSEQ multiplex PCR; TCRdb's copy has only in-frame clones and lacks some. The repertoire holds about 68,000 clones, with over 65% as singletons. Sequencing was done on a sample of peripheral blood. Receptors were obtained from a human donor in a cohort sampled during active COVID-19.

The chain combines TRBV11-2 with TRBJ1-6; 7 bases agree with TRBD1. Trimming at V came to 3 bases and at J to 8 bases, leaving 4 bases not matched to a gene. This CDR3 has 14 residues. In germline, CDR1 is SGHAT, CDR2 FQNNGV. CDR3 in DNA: TGTGCCAGCAGCTTTACCGACAGGGATTCACCCCTCCACTTT. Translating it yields CASSFTDRDSPLHF. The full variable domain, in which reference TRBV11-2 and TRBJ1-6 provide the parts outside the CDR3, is EAGVAQSPRYKIIEKRQSVAFWCNPISGHATLYWYQQILGQGPKLLIQFQNNGVVDDSQLPKDRFSAERLKGVDSTLKIQPAKLEDSAVYLCASSFTDRDSPLHFGNGTRLTVT.

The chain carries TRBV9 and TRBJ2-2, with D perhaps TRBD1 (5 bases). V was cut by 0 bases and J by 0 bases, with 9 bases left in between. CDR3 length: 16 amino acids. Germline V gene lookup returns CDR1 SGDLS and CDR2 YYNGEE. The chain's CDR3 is CASSVVSRANTGELFF. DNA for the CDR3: TGTGCCAGCAGCGTAGTTTCCAGGGCGAACACCGGGGAGCTGTTTTTT.

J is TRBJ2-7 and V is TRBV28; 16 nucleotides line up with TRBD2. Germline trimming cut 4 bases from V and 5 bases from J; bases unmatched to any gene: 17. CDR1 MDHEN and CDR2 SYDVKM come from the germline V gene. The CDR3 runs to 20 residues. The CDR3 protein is CASSSSGLAGGNNGLNEQYF. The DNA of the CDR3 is TGTGCCAGCAGTTCCTCGGGACTAGCGGGAGGGAATAATGGGCTAAACGAGCAGTACTTC.

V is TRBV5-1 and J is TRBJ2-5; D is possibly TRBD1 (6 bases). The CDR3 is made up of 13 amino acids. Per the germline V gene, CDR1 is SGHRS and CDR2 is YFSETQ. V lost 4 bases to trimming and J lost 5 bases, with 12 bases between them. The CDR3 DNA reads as TGCGCCAGCAGCGTACAGGGTTTGGAGACCCAGTACTTC. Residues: CASSVQGLETQYF.

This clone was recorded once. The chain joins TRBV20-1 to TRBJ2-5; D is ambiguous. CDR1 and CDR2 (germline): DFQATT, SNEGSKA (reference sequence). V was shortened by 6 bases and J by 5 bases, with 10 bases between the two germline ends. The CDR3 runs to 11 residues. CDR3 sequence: CSAAPEETQYF. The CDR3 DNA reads TGCAGTGCAGCGCCTGAGGAGACCCAGTACTTC.

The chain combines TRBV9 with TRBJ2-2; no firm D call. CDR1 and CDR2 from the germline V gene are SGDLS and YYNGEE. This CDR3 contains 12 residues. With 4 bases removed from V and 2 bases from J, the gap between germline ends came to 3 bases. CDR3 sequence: CASSLNTGELFF. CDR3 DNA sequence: TGTGCCAGCAGCCTAAACACCGGGGAGCTGTTTTTT.

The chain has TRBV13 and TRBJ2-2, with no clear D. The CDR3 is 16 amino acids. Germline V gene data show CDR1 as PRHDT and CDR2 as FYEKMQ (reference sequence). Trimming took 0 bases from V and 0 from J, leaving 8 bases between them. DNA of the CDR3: TGTGCCAGCAGCTTAGGATCTCTTACGAACACCGGGGAGCTGTTTTTT. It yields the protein CASSLGSLTNTGELFF.

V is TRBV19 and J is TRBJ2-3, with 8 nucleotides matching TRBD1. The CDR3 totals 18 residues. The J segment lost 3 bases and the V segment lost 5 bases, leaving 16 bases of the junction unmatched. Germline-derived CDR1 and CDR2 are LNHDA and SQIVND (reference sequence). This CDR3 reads CASSPHQQRTGTTDTQYF. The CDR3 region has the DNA TGTGCCAGTAGTCCACATCAACAGAGGACAGGGACGACAGATACGCAGTATTTT.

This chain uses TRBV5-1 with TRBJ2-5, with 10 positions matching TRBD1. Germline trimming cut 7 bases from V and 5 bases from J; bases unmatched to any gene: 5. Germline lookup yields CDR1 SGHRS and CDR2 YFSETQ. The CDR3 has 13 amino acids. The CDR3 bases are TGCGCCAGCCGACTGGACAGGGGGGAGACCCAGTACTTC. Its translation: CASRLDRGETQYF.